The 22 T cell receptor beta chains given below trace back to one sample, sequenced in a study of T cells after yellow fever vaccination. MiXCR, applied by TCRdb to the 5' RACE reads, yields one record per CDR3 protein. Among approximately 300,000 distinct CDR3 sequences listed, about 10% were seen once. The sample here was CD4+ T cells sorted from PBMCs, taken 45 days after the yellow fever booster vaccination. These receptors originate from a man younger than 35 who received the YFV17D yellow fever vaccine.

This clonotype appeared many times. This chain joins TRBV7-9 and TRBJ1-2; 12 nucleotides line up with TRBD1. With 4 bases clipped from V and 8 bases from J, the junction kept 5 bases outside the gene matches. The CDR3 sequence is 14 residues long. Germline CDR1 SEHNR, CDR2 FQNEAQ (reference sequence). This CDR3 is CASSSSGTGGGYTF. The CDR3 DNA is TGTGCCAGCAGCTCTTCTGGGACAGGGGGCGGCTACACCTTC.

The chain couples TRBV28 to TRBJ2-7; D might be TRBD1 or TRBD2, each matching 5 bases. The CDR3 totals 15 residues. Germline assignment: CDR1 MDHEN and CDR2 SYDVKM. With 3 bases removed from V and 0 bases from J, the gap between germline ends came to 12 bases. The CDR3 sequence: CASSFRPGSSYEQYV. Here the CDR3 DNA reads TGTGCCAGCAGTTTCAGGCCAGGGAGCTCCTACGAGCAGTACGTC.

This clonotype was counted only a few times. This chain links TRBV3-1 with TRBJ2-1; D gene unclear. V gave up 1 base and J gave up 4 bases, with 14 bases separating them. CDR1 is LGHDT, CDR2 YNNKEL, per germline (reference sequence). This CDR3 comprises 16 residues. CDR3 region: CASSQGRLSLYNEQFF. CDR3 sequence (DNA): TGTGCCAGCAGCCAAGGGAGACTTTCCCTTTACAATGAGCAGTTCTTC.

The chain carries TRBV4-3 and TRBJ2-1, with no clear D. Between the trimmed V and J ends, which lost 0 bases and 8 bases, there was a span of 14 bases. Germline V CDR1 and CDR2: LGHNA, YSLEER. The CDR3 runs to 15 residues. CDR3 sequence (DNA): TGCGCCAGCAGCCAAGATGGAAAGGGAAGGGATGAGCAGTTCTTC. Its translation is CASSQDGKGRDEQFF.

This clonotype occurred a few times. The J gene is TRBJ2-1, the V gene TRBV9; TRBD2 matches at 10 bases. The junction had 1 base not matched to a gene; V was cut back by 0 bases and J by 7 bases. Germline CDR1 reads SGDLS; CDR2 reads YYNGEE. The CDR3 consists of 14 residues. The CDR3 DNA is TGTGCCAGCAGCGTAGAAGCGGGGGGGAATGAGCAGTTCTTC. It is translated as CASSVEAGGNEQFF.

CDR3 amino acids: CASSLNSGGRGEQFF. The CDR3 DNA sequence: TGTGCCAGCAGCTTAAATTCAGGGGGGCGGGGTGAGCAGTTCTTC. This chain connects TRBV7-3 to TRBJ2-1; possible D gene TRBD1, 7 bases. The germline gives CDR1 SGHTA, CDR2 FQGTGA. The CDR3 length is 15 residues. Deletions cut 1 base from V and 9 bases from J, with 16 bases between.

This clonotype appeared a few times. In DNA form, the CDR3 reads TGTGCCAGCGGGGATAGGGGGCGCATTAACACTGAAGCTTTCTTT. Encoded protein: CASGDRGRINTEAFF. The J gene is TRBJ1-1, the V gene TRBV12-3 or TRBV12-4; 7 positions match TRBD1. CDR3 length: 15 residues. J lost 2 bases, V lost 8 bases, and 11 bases had no gene match.

This rearrangement joins TRBV6-1 to TRBJ2-3; D is possibly TRBD2 (5 bases). V was shortened by 3 bases and J by 1 base, with 14 bases between the two germline ends. The CDR3 contains 16 residues. Germline lookup yields CDR1 MNHNS and CDR2 SASEGT. CDR3 coding DNA: TGTGCCAGCAGTGACGGAGTCTTGCGGGGCACAGATACGCAGTATTTT. Amino acids: CASSDGVLRGTDTQYF.

This clonotype was seen a few times. The gene calls are TRBV12-3 or TRBV12-4 and TRBJ2-7; 7 positions agree with TRBD2. V lost 6 bases, J lost 4 bases, and 12 bases stayed unmatched. The CDR3 is 15 amino acids. The DNA of the CDR3 is TGTGCCAGCAGCTTGGAGACTGGGGGGGAGTACGAGCAGTACTTC. This translates into CASSLETGGEYEQYF.

This clonotype was seen ten or more times. The J gene is TRBJ1-1, the V gene TRBV5-1; D gene ambiguous. The CDR3 is 15 residues long. Germline CDR1 reads SGHRS; CDR2 reads YFSETQ. Trimming pared 5 bases from V and 1 base from J, leaving 15 bases between. The CDR3, as DNA: TGCGCCAGCAGTTCTTTTGCCGGAGGGAACACTGAAGCTTTCTTT. This gives the protein CASSSFAGGNTEAFF.

There are many counts of this clonotype. The rearrangement uses TRBV7-9 and TRBJ1-5; the D gene is possibly TRBD1 (5 bases). The CDR3 is 16 amino acids. Trimming removed 5 bases at V and 0 bases at J, with 14 bases between. Per the germline V gene, CDR1 is SEHNR and CDR2 is FQNEAQ (reference sequence). CDR3 DNA sequence: TGTGCCAGCAGCAACCGGGACGGACTTAGCAATCAGCCCCAGCATTTT. It specifies CASSNRDGLSNQPQHF.

This clonotype was counted between two and nine times. The gene calls are TRBV28 and TRBJ2-2; no clear D. The CDR3 has 14 residues. Germline CDR1 reads MDHEN; CDR2 reads SYDVKM. V was trimmed by 1 base and J by 5 bases, leaving 8 bases between them. The DNA of the CDR3 is TGTGCCAGCAGTTTATCGTTTGGGACCGGGGAGCTGTTTTTT. Its protein product is CASSLSFGTGELFF.

This clonotype has more than one count but fewer than ten. The gene calls are TRBV30 and TRBJ2-3; TRBD2 is a possible D gene (6 bases). Trimming stripped 4 bases from V and 6 bases from J, with 11 bases between. Germline CDR1 GTSNPN, CDR2 SVGIG (reference sequence). The length of the CDR3 is 12 residues. Written as DNA, the CDR3 is TGTGCCTGGAAGGACTACGGCGATACGCAGTATTTT. This encodes CAWKDYGDTQYF.

This clonotype has just a few counts. This chain uses TRBV6-5 with TRBJ1-1; D ambiguous. V was shortened by 6 bases and J by 5 bases, with 13 bases between the two germline ends. From germline, CDR1 is MNHEY and CDR2 SVGAGI. The CDR3 has 13 residues. In DNA, the CDR3 is TGTGCCAGCAGAGGGTCGGCGGGGACTGAAGCTTTCTTT. Its translation is CASRGSAGTEAFF.

The chain is built from TRBV6-1 and TRBJ2-2; D may be TRBD1 or TRBD2 (5 bases each). The length of the CDR3 is 15 residues. The V and J ends lost 4 bases and 2 bases respectively, with 11 bases between them. From germline, CDR1 is MNHNS and CDR2 SASEGT. As DNA, the CDR3 is TGTGCCAGCAGTGGGGGGACGGATAACACCGGGGAGCTGTTTTTT. Its translation is CASSGGTDNTGELFF.

This rearrangement joins TRBV7-2 to TRBJ2-1; D may be TRBD1 (8 bases). CDR3 length: 13 residues. Per germline, CDR1 SGHTA and CDR2 FQGNSA. V was shortened by 8 bases and J by 8 bases, with 16 bases between the two germline ends. The CDR3 region is CASGYRGGDEQFF. CDR3 bases: TGTGCCAGCGGATACAGGGGGGGCGATGAGCAGTTCTTC.

This chain links TRBV4-2 with TRBJ2-3; 8 bases align to TRBD2. Per germline, CDR1 LGHNA and CDR2 YNFKEQ. J lost 2 bases, V lost 0 bases, and 13 bases had no gene match. The CDR3 totals 19 residues. CDR3: CASSQEPQSTSGYTDTQYF. The DNA of the CDR3 is TGTGCCAGCAGCCAAGAGCCCCAGAGTACTAGCGGTTACACAGATACGCAGTATTTT.

J is TRBJ2-2 and V is TRBV14; D is ambiguous. CDR3 length: 17 residues. The V gene lost 6 bases and the J gene lost 7 bases, with 24 bases spanning the gap. Germline CDR1 and CDR2: SGHDN and FVKESK. CDR3 DNA: TGTGCCAGCAGTTTCAAACCGGGCCAAGTTACGAACGGGGAGCTGTTTTTT. This codes for CASSFKPGQVTNGELFF. The full variable domain, rest sourced from reference TRBV14 and TRBJ2-2, is EAGVTQFPSHSVIEKGQTVTLRCDPISGHDNLYWYRRVMGKEIKFLLHFVKESKQDESGMPNNRFLAERTGGTYSTLKVQPAELEDSGVYFCASSFKPGQVTNGELFFGEGSRLTVL.

For the CDR3, the DNA is TGTGCCAGCAGCTTAGCGTACAACACCGGGGAGCTGTTTTTT. Its translation: CASSLAYNTGELFF. This rearrangement joins TRBV7-2 to TRBJ2-2, with no clear D. Germline-derived CDR1 and CDR2 are SGHTA and FQGNSA. This CDR3 comprises 14 residues. The V end was cut by 0 bases, the J end by 2 bases, with 4 bases between. The full variable domain, its missing parts supplied by reference TRBV7-2 and TRBJ2-2, is GAGVSQSPSNKVTEKGKDVELRCDPISGHTALYWYRQSLGQGLEFLIYFQGNSAPDKSGLPSDRFSAERTGGSVSTLTIQRTQQEDSAVYLCASSLAYNTGELFFGEGSRLTVL.

The chain is built from TRBV20-1 and TRBJ2-1; D is tentatively TRBD1 or TRBD2 (5 bases each). CDR3 length equals 14 residues. CDR1 and CDR2 from the germline V gene are DFQATT and SNEGSKA (reference sequence). Trimming took off 6 bases at V and 9 bases at J, with 21 bases between the two ends. In nucleotides, the CDR3 is TGCAGTGCCGGCCGGGACGCTGGTATTAGTGAGCAGTTCTTC. Its protein product is CSAGRDAGISEQFF.

This clonotype was observed a few times. The chain recombines TRBV18 with TRBJ1-2, with 8 bases matching TRBD1. Germline loops: CDR1 KGHSH, CDR2 LQKENI. This CDR3 region has 16 residues. After removal of 1 base from V and 4 bases from J, the junction contained 8 bases not matched to a gene. CDR3 coding DNA: TGTGCCAGCTCACCACTTGATCTGGACAGGGTCTATGGCTACACCTTC. This translates into CASSPLDLDRVYGYTF.

The V and J genes are TRBV7-2 and TRBJ2-7; tentative D call: TRBD2 (6 bases). CDR3 size: 12 residues. Trimming shortened V by 3 bases and J by 7 bases, and 10 bases separated the two germline ends. Germline-derived CDR1 and CDR2 are SGHTA and FQGNSA. This chain's CDR3 is CASSFGTGEQYV. As DNA, the CDR3 is TGTGCCAGCAGCTTCGGGACTGGAGAGCAGTACGTC.